The rows below give T cell receptor beta chains drawn from one sample of a study of HIV-infected children after antiretroviral therapy interruption. TCRdb called the 3' RACE reads again in MiXCR, with one record for every CDR3 protein. The sample has 35,000 to 50,000 distinct CDR3 sequences; approximately 6.1% are singletons. The source material was CD45RA+ CD4+ T cells from PBMCs, pooled from several time points, sampled from a donor given antiretroviral therapy, either interrupted or continuous. Source of these receptors: a pool of human donors with HIV. CDR3s include the opening cysteine and the closing phenylalanine or tryptophan. Each record gives: D gene, clone size, J gene, V gene, CDR3 DNA, CDR3 protein. A D gene is named only where the DNA matches it firmly. Clone size is stated in some rows and not others, as once, few, many or a class when expanded.

.,.,TRBJ1-5,TRBV21-1,TGTGCCAGCCCAGTTGGCCCGAAGGGTCCCAAAGCCCAGCATTTT,CASPVGPKGPKAQHF
.,.,TRBJ2-3,TRBV21-1,TGTGCCAGCAGCCTAAAGCGGGATACGCAGTATTTT,CASSLKRDTQYF
.,many,TRBJ1-1,TRBV12-3/TRBV12-4,TGTGCCAGCAGAGGATCGGGCCCTGAAGCTTTCTTT,CASRGSGPEAFF
.,many,TRBJ1-1,TRBV5-1,TGCGCCAGCAGCTTGGCCGGGCAGGGCCGAACTGAAGCTTTCTTT,CASSLAGQGRTEAFF
.,many,TRBJ1-2,TRBV20-1,TGCAGTGCTAATGCCGGGAACTATGGCTACACCTTC,CSANAGNYGYTF
.,few,TRBJ2-3,TRBV6-5,TGTGCCAGTTACTCGACAGGGACTTTAGATACGCAGTATTTT,CASYSTGTLDTQYF
TRBD1,.,TRBJ2-3,TRBV19,TGTGCCAGTAACACACCGGGACAGGGAGCAGATACGCAGTATTTT,CASNTPGQGADTQYF
.,few,TRBJ2-7,TRBV20-1,TGCAGTGCTAGGGACGATTACGAGCAGTACTTC,CSARDDYEQYF
.,.,TRBJ1-6,TRBV6-6,TGTGCCAGCGGTGAAAAGGGAGAGAATTCGCCCCTCTACTTT,CASGEKGENSPLYF
TRBD1,many,TRBJ1-1,TRBV7-9,TGTGCCAGCAGCTTAGACAGGGGGCGCGCTGAAGCTTTCTTT,CASSLDRGRAEAFF
.,many,TRBJ2-7,TRBV28,TGTGCCAGCGGGAGAGTGTGGCTAGACGAGCAGTACTTC,CASGRVWLDEQYF
TRBD2,many,TRBJ2-1,TRBV27,TGTGCCAGCAGCACTCCTGGGGCTAGCGGGGGCTATGAGCAGTTCTTC,CASSTPGASGGYEQFF
TRBD1,.,TRBJ2-1,TRBV12-3/TRBV12-4,TGTGCCAGCAGCAATGACAGGGCCCGCAATGAGCAGTTCTTC,CASSNDRARNEQFF
TRBD2,many,TRBJ2-7,TRBV6-6,TGTGCCAGCAGACCCGACATGGGACTAGCGGGGGGCACGAGCTCCTACGAGCAGTACTTC,CASRPDMGLAGGTSSYEQYF
TRBD1,many,TRBJ2-1,TRBV7-2,TGTGCCAGCAGCAACACAGGGGTCAATGAGCAGTTCTTC,CASSNTGVNEQFF
TRBD2,many,TRBJ2-5,TRBV12-3/TRBV12-4,TGTGCCAGCAGTCGAGGACTAGCGGGAGGGGAGACCCAGTACTTC,CASSRGLAGGETQYF
TRBD1,once,TRBJ1-1,TRBV6-2/TRBV6-3,TGTGCCAGCAGGTGGACAGGGGAAGCTTTCTTT,CASRWTGEAFF